These 16 T cell receptor beta chains originate from one sample sequenced in a study of blood T cells in healthy people across ages. The authors ran a second PCR of roughly 6 to 12 cycles using a sample-barcoded 5' primer and a J-beta primer mix. MiXCR was run by TCRdb on the 5' RACE reads, yielding one entry per CDR3 protein. The profile shows 760,000 or so distinct CDR3 sequences, 25% of them singletons. These data are also associated with another study on T cells of mothers and their children.

Sequencing was done on a sample of blood. Receptors were obtained from a boy younger than 18 in good health.

About this clonotype: The junction shows a germline mismatch at one end, possibly a read error. The chain recombines TRBV5-1 with TRBJ2-3, with D maybe TRBD2 (6 bases). Germline lookup yields CDR1 SGHRS and CDR2 YFSETQ. The CDR3 has 14 residues. The chain's CDR3 is CASNLEGLSDTQYF. The CDR3 region has the DNA TGCGCCAGCAACTTGGAGGGGTTATCAGATACGCAGTATTTT.

This clonotype has more than one count but fewer than ten. V usage is TRBV15 and J usage is TRBJ2-3, with 9 bases identical to TRBD2. The length of the CDR3 is 14 residues. Germline V gives CDR1 LNHNV, CDR2 YYDKDF (reference sequence). V shed 5 bases and J 6 bases; nucleotides not matched to a gene: 6. The CDR3 DNA follows: TGTGCCACCAGCCCGCGGGGGGGCCGGGATACGCAGTATTTT. The encoded protein is CATSPRGGRDTQYF.

This clonotype was counted only a few times. The chain couples TRBV7-9 to TRBJ2-7; 9 positions match TRBD2. J lost 4 bases, V lost 4 bases, and 8 bases had no gene match. The V gene's germline CDR1 is SEHNR and CDR2 FQNEAQ (reference sequence). This CDR3 contains 15 residues. The CDR3, as DNA: TGTGCCAGCAGCTGGGGTAGCGGGGGTATGTACGAGCAGTACTTC. Translated, it gives CASSWGSGGMYEQYF.

In its sample, this clonotype was seen a few times. CDR3 sequence: CSVEDWGRGDGYTF. Written as DNA, the CDR3 is TGCAGCGTTGAAGATTGGGGCAGGGGAGACGGCTACACCTTC. The chain carries TRBV29-1 and TRBJ1-2, with D tentatively TRBD1 (6 bases). From germline, CDR1 is SQVTM and CDR2 ANQGSEA. This CDR3 region has 14 residues. V lost 0 bases and J 8 bases, leaving 16 bases between the germline ends. Full variable domain (missing parts from reference TRBV29-1 and TRBJ1-2): SAVISQKPSRDICQRGTSLTIQCQVDSQVTMMFWYRQQPGQSLTLIATANQGSEATYESGFVIDKFPISRPNLTFSTLTVSNMSPEDSSIYLCSVEDWGRGDGYTFGSGTRLTVV.

The chain uses TRBV4-1 and TRBJ2-2; 11 bases are shared with TRBD2. Germline V gives CDR1 MGHRA, CDR2 YSYEKL. The CDR3 spans 19 residues. The J segment lost 3 bases and the V segment lost 3 bases, leaving 12 bases of the junction unmatched. CDR3 sequence: CASSHGTTSGALDTGELFF. The DNA of the CDR3 is TGCGCCAGCAGCCACGGGACGACTAGCGGGGCTCTCGACACCGGGGAGCTGTTTTTT.

This clonotype was seen only a few times. At one end the junction does not follow the germline gene, possibly because of a read error. The chain has TRBV5-5 and TRBJ1-4; D might be TRBD1 (6 bases). This CDR3 comprises 17 residues. Germline V gives CDR1 SGHKS, CDR2 YYEKEE (reference sequence). CDR3 residues: CTSSPPGGAATNEKLFF. CDR3 DNA sequence: TGTACCAGCAGCCCCCCCGGGGGGGCAGCAACTAATGAAAAACTGTTTTTT. Full variable domain (rest looked up from reference TRBV5-5 and TRBJ1-4): DAGVTQSPTHLIKTRGQQVTLRCSPISGHKSVSWYQQVLGQGPQFIFQYYEKEERGRGNFPDRFSARQFPNYSSELNVNALLLGDSALYLCTSSPPGGAATNEKLFFGSGTQLSVL.

The chain joins TRBV5-4 to TRBJ2-1; the D is unclear. The CDR3 covers 11 residues. V lost 9 bases, J lost 5 bases, and 9 bases lay in between. CDR1 is SGHNT, CDR2 YYREEE, per germline (reference sequence). The CDR3 coding sequence is TGTGCCATCATGACGGACAATGAGCAGTTCTTC. Protein sequence: CAIMTDNEQFF. The full variable domain, rest sourced from reference TRBV5-4 and TRBJ2-1, is ETGVTQSPTHLIKTRGQQVTLRCSSQSGHNTVSWYQQALGQGPQFIFQYYREEENGRGNFPPRFSGLQFPNYSSELNVNALELDDSALYLCAIMTDNEQFFGPGTRLTVL.

This clonotype showed up many times. CDR3 sequence (DNA): TGTGCCAGCAGCCACCGGGACAACCCTTACGAGCAGTACTTC. Its translation: CASSHRDNPYEQYF. The rearrangement joins TRBV7-9 to TRBJ2-7; possibly TRBD1 for D (6 bases). Germline CDR1 reads SEHNR; CDR2 reads FQNEAQ (reference sequence). Trimming took 5 bases from V and 4 from J, leaving 15 bases between them. The CDR3 is 14 amino acids.

The gene calls are TRBV7-2 and TRBJ2-1; TRBD2 is a possible D gene (5 bases). V lost 0 bases to trimming and J lost 9 bases, with 21 bases between them. Germline CDR1 reads SGHTA; CDR2 reads FQGNSA. CDR3 length equals 17 residues. The CDR3 DNA reads TGTGCCAGCAGCTTAGCGATCAACGGGGATCTGGCGGGTGAGCAGTTCTTC. Residues: CASSLAINGDLAGEQFF. The full variable domain, in which reference TRBV7-2 and TRBJ2-1 provide the parts outside the CDR3, is GAGVSQSPSNKVTEKGKDVELRCDPISGHTALYWYRQSLGQGLEFLIYFQGNSAPDKSGLPSDRFSAERTGGSVSTLTIQRTQQEDSAVYLCASSLAINGDLAGEQFFGPGTRLTVL.

V usage is TRBV6-2 or TRBV6-3 and J usage is TRBJ2-7; D unresolved. The DNA end is a closer match to TRBJ2-5, so the J assignment may be wrong. Looked up from germline, CDR1 is MNHEY and CDR2 is SVGEGT. The CDR3 has 13 amino acids. The CDR3 DNA is TGTGCCAGCAGAAATCTCAGAGGAGAGACCCAGTACTTC. It is translated as CASRNLRGETQYF.

CDR3 DNA: TGTGCCAGCGGCGGACAGGGATACAATGAGCAGTTCTTC. Amino acid sequence: CASGGQGYNEQFF. V gene TRBV5-6 combines with J gene TRBJ2-1; 8 bases fit TRBD1. The length of the CDR3 is 13 residues. The germline V gene has CDR1 SGHDT and CDR2 YYEEEE. Trimming at V came to 7 bases and at J to 4 bases, leaving 4 bases not matched to a gene.

V gene TRBV2 combines with J gene TRBJ2-5; D could derive from TRBD1 or TRBD2 (5 bases each). V lost 2 bases and J 5 bases, leaving 15 bases between the germline ends. CDR3 length: 15 amino acids. Germline CDR1 reads SNHLY; CDR2 reads FYNNEI. Written as DNA, the CDR3 is TGTGCCAGCAGTGAACTGGGGGACCTCCAGGAGACCCAGTACTTC. Protein: CASSELGDLQETQYF.

A few counts support this clonotype. V and J are TRBV4-3 and TRBJ2-3, with D perhaps matching TRBD2 (5 bases). Trimming left V 0 bases short and J 5 bases short, with 6 bases between. Per germline, CDR1 LGHNA and CDR2 YSLEER. The CDR3 covers 13 residues. CDR3 sequence: CASSQDGRDTQYF. The CDR3 bases are TGCGCCAGCAGCCAAGATGGGAGAGATACGCAGTATTTT.

This clonotype was recorded once. V usage is TRBV11-3 and J usage is TRBJ2-1; 10 bases match TRBD1. Trimming cost V 0 bases and J 5 bases; bases outside gene matches: 1. Per the germline V gene, CDR1 is SGHNT and CDR2 is YENEEA. The CDR3 is 15 amino acids. The DNA for the CDR3 is TGTGCCAGCAGCTTAGAAGGGACAGGGGACAATGAGCAGTTCTTC. Amino acids: CASSLEGTGDNEQFF.

This clonotype was counted only a few times. The chain recombines TRBV7-6 with TRBJ2-5; 14 bases fit TRBD2. The J call may be mistaken, given a closer DNA end match to TRBJ2-1. The length of the CDR3 is 20 residues. CDR1 SGHVS and CDR2 FNYEAQ come from the germline V gene. This chain's CDR3 is CASSLDSGQGTSGRRDEQFF. The CDR3 region has the DNA TGTGCCAGCAGCTTAGATAGCGGACAAGGGACTAGCGGGAGAAGGGATGAGCAGTTCTTC.

This clonotype was seen a handful of times. V and J are TRBV7-8 and TRBJ2-5, with TRBD2 matching 8 bases. The J call may not be correct, given that the DNA end is closer to TRBJ2-7. The CDR3 is made up of 15 amino acids. Germline CDR1 is SGHVS and CDR2 is FQNEAQ. CDR3 DNA sequence: TGTGCCAGCAGCTTAGAGCGGGGGAGCTCCTACGAGCAGTACTTC. Residues: CASSLERGSSYEQYF.